These 15 T cell receptor beta chains came from one sample sequenced in a study of blood T cell repertoires in COVID-19. Clones were read by immunoSEQ multiplex PCR, and TCRdb kept only the in-frame ones, dropping some. This sample has about 94,000 clones, with roughly 80% found just once. Input material: peripheral blood. Source of these receptors: a human donor in a cohort sampled during active COVID-19.

The chain has TRBV7-8 and TRBJ1-3; TRBD1 matches 7 bases. With 3 bases clipped from V and 1 base from J, the junction kept 3 bases outside the gene matches. Germline-derived CDR1 and CDR2 are SGHVS and FQNEAQ. This CDR3 is 15 amino acids long. The CDR3 spells CASSLGQSSGNTIYF. The CDR3 nucleotides are TGTGCCAGCAGCTTGGGACAGTCATCTGGAAACACCATATATTTT.

CDR3 sequence (DNA): TGTGCCAGCAGTGAAGGTCTTAACTATGGCTACACCTTC. Its translation is CASSEGLNYGYTF. The chain couples TRBV6-1 to TRBJ1-2; the D is unclear. CDR1 MNHNS and CDR2 SASEGT come from the germline V gene. V gave up 1 base and J gave up 1 base, with 4 bases separating them. This CDR3 spans 13 amino acids.

This clone was counted only a few times. V is TRBV7-9 and J is TRBJ2-3; perhaps TRBD1 as D (6 bases). This CDR3 is built from 14 residues. From germline, CDR1 is SEHNR and CDR2 FQNEAQ (reference sequence). Trimming cost V 4 bases and J 0 bases, with 8 bases left between them. The CDR3 DNA reads TGTGCCAGCAGCTCCACAGGGAGCACAGATACGCAGTATTTT. Protein: CASSSTGSTDTQYF.

The gene calls are TRBV6-5 and TRBJ1-1; D is possibly TRBD1 (5 bases). Germline CDR1 MNHEY, CDR2 SVGAGI. CDR3 length equals 16 residues. V was clipped by 0 bases and J by 2 bases, with 13 bases between them. The CDR3 DNA sequence: TGTGCCAGCAGTTACTCGATAATAGGGACTAACACTGAAGCTTTCTTT. Its protein is CASSYSIIGTNTEAFF.

The chain couples TRBV19 to TRBJ2-5; 7 nucleotides align to TRBD2. Germline V gives CDR1 LNHDA, CDR2 SQIVND (reference sequence). V was clipped by 5 bases and J by 2 bases; unmatched bases: 11. CDR3 length: 16 amino acids. The chain's CDR3 is CASSVIGASGQETQYF. In nucleotides, the CDR3 is TGTGCCAGTAGTGTAATCGGGGCTAGCGGACAAGAGACCCAGTACTTC. Together with reference TRBV19 and TRBJ2-5, the CDR3 gives the full variable domain: DGGITQSPKYLFRKEGQNVTLSCEQNLNHDAMYWYRQDPGQGLRLIYYSQIVNDFQKGDIAEGYSVSREKKESFPLTVTSAQKNPTAFYLCASSVIGASGQETQYFGPGTRLLVL.

The rearrangement links TRBV11-2 to TRBJ1-2; no firm D call. The length of the CDR3 is 11 residues. The germline CDR1 and CDR2 sequences are SGHAT and FQNNGV. Trimming left V 2 bases short and J 8 bases short, with 6 bases between. The CDR3 DNA reads as TGTGCCAGCAGCTTACCGGGAGGCTACACCTTC. Protein product: CASSLPGGYTF. Complete variable domain (other parts from reference TRBV11-2 and TRBJ1-2): EAGVAQSPRYKIIEKRQSVAFWCNPISGHATLYWYQQILGQGPKLLIQFQNNGVVDDSQLPKDRFSAERLKGVDSTLKIQPAKLEDSAVYLCASSLPGGYTFGSGTRLTVV.

This clone came up a few times. The V call is TRBV19, the J call TRBJ1-2, with D unclear. Trimming shortened V by 3 bases and J by 4 bases, and 9 bases separated the two germline ends. Germline V gene data show CDR1 as LNHDA and CDR2 as SQIVND (reference sequence). The CDR3 is 13 amino acids. DNA for the CDR3: TGTGCCAGTAGTATTGGTGCGGGCTATGGCTACACCTTC. Encoded protein: CASSIGAGYGYTF. The full variable domain, in which reference TRBV19 and TRBJ1-2 provide the parts outside the CDR3, is DGGITQSPKYLFRKEGQNVTLSCEQNLNHDAMYWYRQDPGQGLRLIYYSQIVNDFQKGDIAEGYSVSREKKESFPLTVTSAQKNPTAFYLCASSIGAGYGYTFGSGTRLTVV.

The chain recombines TRBV18 with TRBJ1-6; D is unresolved. Trimming removed 5 bases at V and 4 bases at J, with 3 bases between. The CDR3 runs 12 residues. The germline V gene encodes CDR1 KGHSH and CDR2 LQKENI. As DNA, the CDR3 is TGTGCCAGCTCAACTTATAATTCACCCCTCCACTTT. Translation gives CASSTYNSPLHF. The full variable domain, rest sourced from reference TRBV18 and TRBJ1-6, is NAGVMQNPRHLVRRRGQEARLRCSPMKGHSHVYWYRQLPEEGLKFMVYLQKENIIDESGMPKERFSAEFPKEGPSILRIQQVVRGDSAAYFCASSTYNSPLHFGNGTRLTVT.

The rearrangement uses TRBV3-1 (or the pseudogene TRBV3-2) and TRBJ2-7, with D perhaps TRBD1 (6 bases). The CDR3 is 14 residues long. Trimming pared 0 bases from V and 5 bases from J, leaving 11 bases between. In germline, CDR1 is LGHDT, CDR2 YNNKEL (reference sequence). DNA of the CDR3: TGTGCCAGCAGCCAAGAGGACAGAAACCACGAGCAGTACTTC. Protein sequence: CASSQEDRNHEQYF.

This chain links TRBV5-6 with TRBJ2-7; D remains unclear. The length of the CDR3 is 12 residues. The germline V gene has CDR1 SGHDT and CDR2 YYEEEE. V was pared by 5 bases and J by 4 bases, with 10 bases between. In DNA form, the CDR3 reads TGTGCCAGCAGTTACAACACGTACGAGCAGTACTTC. As protein: CASSYNTYEQYF.

The chain links TRBV6-5 to TRBJ2-5, with a weak D call TRBD1 (5 bases). The CDR3 is made up of 15 amino acids. Trimming took off 2 bases at V and 0 bases at J, with 10 bases between the two ends. CDR1 and CDR2 (germline): MNHEY, SVGAGI. The CDR3 sequence: CASSYQGRNQETQYF. In DNA form, the CDR3 reads TGTGCCAGCAGTTACCAGGGTAGGAACCAAGAGACCCAGTACTTC.

V usage is TRBV6-6 and J usage is TRBJ1-3; perhaps TRBD1 as D (5 bases). Deletions cut 8 bases from V and 4 bases from J, with 15 bases between. Germline CDR1 is MNHNY and CDR2 is SVGAGI (reference sequence). This CDR3 contains 14 residues. DNA of the CDR3: TGTGCCAGCGGGCAGGGAATGACGGGAAACACCATATATTTT. Its protein product is CASGQGMTGNTIYF.

The chain uses TRBV12-3 or TRBV12-4 and TRBJ1-3; a possible D gene is TRBD1 (6 bases). V was shortened by 7 bases and J by 1 base, with 8 bases between the two germline ends. The CDR3 spans 13 residues. The DNA of the CDR3 is TGTGCCAGCAATACAGGGTCTGGAAACACCATATATTTT. Translating gives CASNTGSGNTIYF.

This rearrangement joins TRBV28 to TRBJ1-1; D unresolved. The CDR3 consists of 15 residues. The V gene's germline CDR1 is MDHEN and CDR2 SYDVKM. V gave up 4 bases and J gave up 0 bases, with 12 bases separating them. CDR3 coding DNA: TGTGCCAGCAGTTCCCTGGAGGCAATGAACACTGAAGCTTTCTTT. This codes for CASSSLEAMNTEAFF. Drawing the rest from reference TRBV28 and TRBJ1-1, the complete variable domain is DVKVTQSSRYLVKRTGEKVFLECVQDMDHENMFWYRQDPGLGLRLIYFSYDVKMKEKGDIPEGYSVSREKKERFSLILESASTNQTSMYLCASSSLEAMNTEAFFGQGTRLTVV.

This clone was counted a few times. V gene TRBV11-2 combines with J gene TRBJ2-7; D possibly corresponds to TRBD1 (8 bases). The CDR3 sequence is 16 residues long. Trimming left V 2 bases short and J 2 bases short, with 16 bases between. Per the germline V gene, CDR1 is SGHAT and CDR2 is FQNNGV. CDR3 sequence: CASSLNRGGITYEQYF. The CDR3 DNA reads TGTGCCAGCAGCTTAAACAGGGGGGGCATTACCTACGAGCAGTACTTC.